One and the same sample provided the 7 T cell receptor beta chains below, sequenced in a study of blood T cell repertoires in COVID-19. Measured with immunoSEQ multiplex PCR; TCRdb has only the in-frame clones, and not every one. The sample shows 250,000 to 350,000 clones, about 87% of them seen only once. The sample consisted of peripheral blood. The receptors stem from a woman between 45 and 60 years old with COVID-19, enrolled during active disease.

The rearrangement uses TRBV6-4 and TRBJ1-2; possible D gene TRBD1, 6 bases. Germline loops: CDR1 MRHNA, CDR2 SNTAGT. Trimming stripped 2 bases from V and 5 bases from J, with 15 bases between. The CDR3 loop spans 15 amino acids. CDR3 in amino acids: CASSDAARGSYGYTF. Here the CDR3 DNA reads TGTGCCAGCAGTGACGCGGCCAGGGGATCTTATGGCTACACCTTC.

This clone has only one observation. J is TRBJ2-1 and V is TRBV9; TRBD1 is a possible D gene (6 bases). The ends were cut back, 0 bases at V and 11 bases at J, with 12 bases in the middle. From germline, CDR1 is SGDLS and CDR2 YYNGEE. CDR3 length equals 13 residues. The CDR3 DNA is TGTGCCAGCAGCGTAGCTGGACAGCTTCAGCAGTTCTTC. Translation: CASSVAGQLQQFF.

The table lists this clone with a count of one. This sequence joins TRBV6-1 and TRBJ1-2, with TRBD1 matching over 9 bases. After removal of 3 bases from V and 5 bases from J, the junction contained 1 base not matched to a gene. The CDR3 runs to 13 residues. Germline V gene lookup returns CDR1 MNHNS and CDR2 SASEGT. The CDR3: CASSDGTGYGYTF. CDR3 DNA: TGTGCCAGCAGTGATGGGACAGGGTATGGCTACACCTTC.

V is TRBV28 and J is TRBJ2-1; TRBD2 matches 9 bases. The J segment lost 3 bases and the V segment lost 4 bases, leaving 10 bases of the junction unmatched. Germline CDR1 and CDR2: MDHEN and SYDVKM. The CDR3 length is 17 residues. The DNA of the CDR3 is TGTGCCAGCAGTTCAGGGGCTCTAGCGGGGAGCTACAATGAGCAGTTCTTC. Translation gives CASSSGALAGSYNEQFF.

This clone was counted once. The chain links TRBV6-5 to TRBJ2-7; D is unresolved. Per the germline V gene, CDR1 is MNHEY and CDR2 is SVGAGI. This CDR3 has 14 amino acids. Trimming removed 6 bases at V and 4 bases at J, with 16 bases between. The CDR3 DNA follows: TGTGCCAGCAGAATCCAGGTCCCTCTTTACGAGCAGTACTTC. As protein: CASRIQVPLYEQYF.

The chain joins TRBV29-1 to TRBJ2-5; the D gene is possibly TRBD1 (6 bases). CDR1 is SQVTM, CDR2 ANQGSEA, per germline. Between the trimmed V and J ends, which lost 1 base and 5 bases, there was a span of 8 bases. The length of the CDR3 is 12 residues. The CDR3 sequence: CSVEGGRETQYF. DNA of the CDR3: TGCAGCGTTGAAGGGGGGCGGGAGACCCAGTACTTC.

CDR3 amino acids: CATTTSGSGDTQYF. CDR3 sequence (DNA): TGTGCCACCACTACTAGCGGGAGCGGAGATACGCAGTATTTT. This rearrangement joins TRBV25-1 to TRBJ2-3, with 11 nucleotides matching TRBD2. Looked up from germline, CDR1 is MGHDK and CDR2 is SYGVNS. V shed 10 bases, J shed 5 bases, and the junction held 8 bases outside the gene matches. CDR3 length: 14 amino acids.